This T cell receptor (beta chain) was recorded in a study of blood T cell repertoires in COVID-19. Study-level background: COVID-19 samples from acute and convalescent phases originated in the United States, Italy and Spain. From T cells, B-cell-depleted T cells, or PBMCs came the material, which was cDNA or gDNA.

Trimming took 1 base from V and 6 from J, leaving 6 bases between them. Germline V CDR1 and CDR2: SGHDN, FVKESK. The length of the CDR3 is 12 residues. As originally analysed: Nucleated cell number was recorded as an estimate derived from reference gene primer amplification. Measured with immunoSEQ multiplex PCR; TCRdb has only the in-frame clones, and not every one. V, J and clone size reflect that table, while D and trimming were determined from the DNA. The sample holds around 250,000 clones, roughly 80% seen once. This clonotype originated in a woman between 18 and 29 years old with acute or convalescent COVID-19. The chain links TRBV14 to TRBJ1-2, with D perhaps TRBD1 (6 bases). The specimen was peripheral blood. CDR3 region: CASSQGGHGYTF. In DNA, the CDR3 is TGTGCCAGCAGCCAAGGGGGGCATGGCTACACCTTC.